This TCR beta chain was sequenced for a study of shared clonotypes between healthy human individuals. General study points: The represented genetic and exposure-history diversity was limited by the small number of donors.

Worth noting for this clone: No antigen is known for it.

Looked up from germline, CDR1 is SGHRS and CDR2 is YFSETQ. V shed 4 bases and J 7 bases; nucleotides not matched to a gene: 6. This CDR3 comprises 14 residues. Subsets obtained from CD4+ cells comprised CD45RA+ naive and CD45RA-negative memory cells. Assay execution took place at the deep level. Source study methods: Junction-only immunoSEQ sequences carried no quality scores, so filtering differed. Generated by immunoSEQ multiplex PCR, the TCRdb table keeps only in-frame clones and is missing some. The V and J calls and the clone size are those of that table, but D and trimming were determined from the DNA. The table has about 340,000 clones, around four fifths seen once.

The chain joins TRBV5-1 to TRBJ2-1; 9 bases are a match to TRBD2. The specimen was memory CD4+ T cells sorted from blood. Subset noted: CD45RA-negative fraction. The receptor was isolated from a man aged 30 to 39 in good health. CDR3 residues: CASSQGLARNEQFF. DNA for the CDR3: TGCGCCAGCAGCCAAGGACTAGCGAGGAATGAGCAGTTCTTC.